These 32 T cell receptor beta chains were all obtained from the same sample, sequenced in a study of early T cells in non-severe SARS-CoV-2 infection (dated by TCRdb to the early 2020s). The protocol used for the library was 5' RACE. The data were produced on a NextSeq 500. TCRdb redid the processing of the public reads, applying fastp at Q25 and MiXCR, and retained in-frame beta chains. Each CDR3 protein gets just one entry, which takes the most common genes and DNA from the rows behind it. The sample records about 40,000 distinct CDR3 sequences, roughly 4.7% of which are singletons. Of the sample, 4.5% to 5.5% falls within the top ten clones. Specimen: whole blood. These receptors were taken from an adult who was a healthcare worker with PCR-confirmed SARS-CoV-2 infection or an uninfected control (not recorded which).

V usage is TRBV6-2 or TRBV6-3 and J usage is TRBJ2-7; D call uncertain. Germline CDR1 and CDR2: MNHEY and SVGEGT. The CDR3 is 14 residues long. V was cut by 8 bases and J by 0 bases, with 14 bases left in between. The CDR3 loop is CASGRTVSSYEQYF. CDR3 DNA sequence: TGTGCCAGCGGAAGGACGGTTAGCTCCTACGAGCAGTACTTC.

This clonotype came up a few times. The chain links TRBV7-2 to TRBJ2-1; D tentatively fits TRBD1 or TRBD2 (6 bases each). From germline, CDR1 is SGHTA and CDR2 FQGNSA. Trimming stripped 5 bases from V and 4 bases from J, with 15 bases between. The CDR3 is 15 amino acids. The CDR3 region has the DNA TGTGCCAGCAGCCCAGCTGGGGGGCCTTACAATGAGCAGTTCTTC. This encodes CASSPAGGPYNEQFF.

This clonotype was seen ten or more times. The chain couples TRBV7-8 to TRBJ2-6, with D unresolved. There are 15 residues in the CDR3. CDR1 is SGHVS, CDR2 FQNEAQ, per germline. Trimming removed 4 bases at V and 4 bases at J, with 11 bases between. As DNA, the CDR3 is TGTGCCAGCAGCTCGCGAACGGTAGGGGCCAACGTCCTGACTTTC. Amino acids: CASSSRTVGANVLTF.

The genes are TRBV5-1 and TRBJ2-1, with D possibly being TRBD2 (5 bases). Deletions cut 0 bases from V and 6 bases from J, with 7 bases between. Per the germline V gene, CDR1 is SGHRS and CDR2 is YFSETQ. This CDR3 comprises 13 residues. CDR3 nucleotide sequence: TGCGCCAGCAGCTTGGAACGGGGCAATGAGCAGTTCTTC. This translates into CASSLERGNEQFF. The full variable domain, completed using reference TRBV5-1 and TRBJ2-1, is KAGVTQTPRYLIKTRGQQVTLSCSPISGHRSVSWYQQTPGQGLQFLFEYFSETQRNKGNFPGRFSGRQFSNSRSEMNVSTLELGDSALYLCASSLERGNEQFFGPGTRLTVL.

This clonotype has a handful of counts. V gene TRBV27 combines with J gene TRBJ2-3; TRBD1 aligns across 9 bases. The CDR3 covers 16 residues. Germline lookup yields CDR1 MNHEY and CDR2 SMNVEV (reference sequence). Germline trimming cut 6 bases from V and 2 bases from J; bases unmatched to any gene: 9. The CDR3: CASSVRDRVFTDTQYF. Written as DNA, the CDR3 is TGTGCCAGCAGCGTGCGGGACAGGGTATTCACAGATACGCAGTATTTT.

In its sample, this clonotype was seen a few times. The rearrangement joins TRBV7-2 to TRBJ2-1, with 9 bases fitting TRBD1. Trimming at V came to 2 bases and at J to 4 bases, leaving 12 bases not matched to a gene. The CDR3 totals 18 residues. The germline V gene encodes CDR1 SGHTA and CDR2 FQGNSA. The CDR3 reads CASSLTSSTGGVYNEQFF. In DNA form, the CDR3 reads TGTGCCAGCAGCTTAACCTCGTCAACAGGGGGCGTGTACAATGAGCAGTTCTTC.

J is TRBJ2-7 and V is TRBV7-6; D remains unclear. Germline CDR1 is SGHVS and CDR2 is FNYEAQ. CDR3 length: 16 residues. The ends were cut back, 5 bases at V and 3 bases at J, with 20 bases in the middle. DNA for the CDR3: TGTGCCAGCAGCCATTCGCGAGGCCCTACGAACTACGAGCAGTACTTC. Translating it yields CASSHSRGPTNYEQYF.

This clonotype showed up many times. The chain carries TRBV3-1 and TRBJ2-1, with D hard to call. Germline assignment: CDR1 LGHDT and CDR2 YNNKEL (reference sequence). The V and J ends lost 6 bases and 7 bases respectively, with 16 bases between them. The CDR3 loop spans 14 amino acids. The CDR3 loop reads CASSLRMLGNEQFF. The DNA for the CDR3 is TGTGCCAGCAGTCTACGGATGTTGGGAAATGAGCAGTTCTTC.

This clonotype was found many times. V is TRBV4-3 and J is TRBJ1-3; D ambiguous. CDR3 length: 14 residues. V was trimmed by 0 bases and J by 6 bases, leaving 9 bases between them. CDR1 is LGHNA, CDR2 YSLEER, per germline. CDR3 sequence: CASSQDRPENTIYF. As DNA, the CDR3 is TGCGCCAGCAGCCAAGATCGCCCTGAAAACACCATATATTTT.

This clonotype was recorded many times. The chain links TRBV4-3 to TRBJ2-2; TRBD1 matches at 7 bases. Germline loops: CDR1 LGHNA, CDR2 YSLEER. J gave up 0 bases and V 5 bases, and 9 bases lay outside the gene matches. The CDR3 has 17 residues. This chain's CDR3 is CASSLYTGATNTGELFF. The CDR3 DNA sequence: TGCGCCAGCAGCTTGTATACAGGGGCGACGAACACCGGGGAGCTGTTTTTT.

This sequence joins TRBV7-2 and TRBJ1-1, with TRBD1 as a possible D gene (5 bases). The CDR3 runs 13 residues. V was shortened by 7 bases and J by 7 bases, with 16 bases between the two germline ends. The V gene's germline CDR1 is SGHTA and CDR2 FQGNSA. The CDR3 protein is CASIPDVGREAFF. The CDR3 nucleotides read TGTGCCAGCATCCCGGATGTGGGGCGTGAAGCTTTCTTT.

In this sample, this clonotype turned up many times. The chain combines TRBV11-3 with TRBJ2-3; D is uncertain. Germline lookup yields CDR1 SGHNT and CDR2 YENEEA. The CDR3 covers 12 residues. With 5 bases removed from V and 4 bases from J, the gap between germline ends came to 7 bases. For the CDR3, the DNA is TGTGCCAGCAGCGGTGGGGCAGATACGCAGTATTTT. Translated: CASSGGADTQYF.

This clonotype appeared a few times. A much larger clonotype is one base distant, so this may be a read error. The rearrangement uses TRBV6-5 and TRBJ2-6; D is uncertain. CDR1 is MNHEY, CDR2 SVGAGI, per germline. This CDR3 comprises 15 residues. The CDR3 coding sequence is TGTTCCAGCAGCCGATCCGACTCTGGGGCCAACGTCCTGACTTTC. This translates into CSSSRSDSGANVLTF.

The sample holds many counts of this clonotype. CDR3 DNA: TGTGCCAGCAGCCAAGGCGCTAGCGAGCACTACGAGCAGTACTTC. Protein: CASSQGASEHYEQYF. The chain links TRBV7-2 to TRBJ2-7, with D tentatively TRBD2 (6 bases). Trimming stripped 5 bases from V and 3 bases from J, with 17 bases between. From germline, CDR1 is SGHTA and CDR2 FQGNSA. The CDR3 sequence is 15 residues long. Variable domain in full (rest from reference TRBV7-2 and TRBJ2-7): GAGVSQSPSNKVTEKGKDVELRCDPISGHTALYWYRQSLGQGLEFLIYFQGNSAPDKSGLPSDRFSAERTGGSVSTLTIQRTQQEDSAVYLCASSQGASEHYEQYFGPGTRLTVT.

The chain employs TRBV6-5 and TRBJ1-2, with TRBD1 matching over 9 bases. This CDR3 contains 14 residues. The V gene's germline CDR1 is MNHEY and CDR2 SVGAGI. The ends lost 2 bases at V and 4 bases at J; junction bases unmatched: 2. CDR3 sequence reads: CASSYQDRGYGYTF. Here the CDR3 DNA reads TGTGCCAGCAGTTACCAGGACAGGGGCTATGGCTACACCTTC.

This clonotype was observed at least ten times. The rearrangement links TRBV6-1 to TRBJ1-6; 7 bases fit TRBD1. The junction had 4 bases not matched to a gene; V was cut back by 1 base and J by 7 bases. Germline CDR1 is MNHNS and CDR2 is SASEGT. The CDR3 has 15 residues. The CDR3 reads CASSEVVDRNSPLHF. CDR3 coding DNA: TGTGCCAGCAGTGAAGTCGTGGACAGGAATTCACCCCTCCACTTT.

The chain couples TRBV6-5 to TRBJ1-2; D gene ambiguous. V lost 0 bases and J 4 bases, leaving 15 bases between the germline ends. Germline CDR1 is MNHEY and CDR2 is SVGAGI. CDR3 length: 16 amino acids. The CDR3: CASSYSARVAGYGYTF. CDR3 coding DNA: TGTGCCAGCAGTTACTCTGCAAGGGTAGCAGGCTATGGCTACACCTTC.

This clonotype was counted ten times or more. CDR3 sequence: CASSQDRQGVFF. The CDR3 DNA follows: TGTGCCAGCAGCCAAGATAGACAGGGAGTTTTCTTT. V is TRBV3-1 and J is TRBJ1-1; 7 nucleotides agree with TRBD1. CDR1 is LGHDT, CDR2 YNNKEL, per germline (reference sequence). The V segment lost 0 bases and the J segment 13 bases; nucleotides outside the gene matches: 5. CDR3 length: 12 residues.

V and J are TRBV5-6 and TRBJ1-5; tentatively, D is TRBD1 (5 bases). The CDR3 extends over 14 amino acids. Germline CDR1 is SGHDT and CDR2 is YYEEEE. V was clipped by 5 bases and J by 11 bases, with 20 bases between them. The CDR3 bases are TGTGCCAGCAGGAAGAAGGTCGGGGGATTGGCCCAGCATTTT. Protein sequence: CASRKKVGGLAQHF.

This clonotype was detected many times. The CDR3 loop reads CASSLDRGSGGYTF. As DNA, the CDR3 is TGTGCCAGCAGCTTGGACAGGGGCTCAGGAGGCTACACCTTC. The chain joins TRBV5-8 to TRBJ1-2, with 7 nucleotides matching TRBD1. With 0 bases clipped from V and 8 bases from J, the junction kept 7 bases outside the gene matches. This CDR3 is built from 14 residues. Germline V gene data show CDR1 as SGHTS and CDR2 as YDEGEE.

This clonotype was seen ten or more times. The chain has TRBV28 and TRBJ1-5; no clear D gene. Trimming removed 2 bases from V and 6 bases from J, with 5 bases in between. The CDR3 is 12 amino acids. Germline CDR1 and CDR2: MDHEN and SYDVKM. CDR3 sequence: CASSLTSQPQHF. Here the CDR3 DNA reads TGTGCCAGCAGTTTAACAAGTCAGCCCCAGCATTTT.

In this sample, this clonotype turned up many times. V is TRBV25-1 and J is TRBJ1-2; D may be TRBD1 (5 bases). The CDR3 runs 16 residues. V shed 3 bases and J shed 4 bases, with 18 bases lying between them. Germline CDR1 is MGHDK and CDR2 is SYGVNS. The DNA of the CDR3 is TGTGCCAGCAGTGACCCAAGTTCGGGGGATATCTATGGCTACACCTTC. It is translated as CASSDPSSGDIYGYTF.

This clonotype showed up many times. The rearrangement joins TRBV7-3 to TRBJ2-7; tentative D call: TRBD1 (5 bases). The CDR3 runs to 14 residues. CDR1 is SGHTA and CDR2 is FQGTGA in the germline V gene. The V gene lost 2 bases and the J gene lost 0 bases, with 8 bases spanning the gap. The CDR3 loop reads CASSLSRASYEQYF. The DNA for the CDR3 is TGTGCCAGCAGCTTATCCAGGGCCTCCTACGAGCAGTACTTC.

Many counts were recorded for this clonotype. The chain links TRBV7-8 to TRBJ2-7; D gene uncertain. Germline CDR1 SGHVS, CDR2 FQNEAQ. The CDR3 runs 15 residues. V lost 3 bases and J 5 bases, leaving 17 bases between the germline ends. DNA of the CDR3: TGTGCCAGCAGCTTTGAAAGCGCAAGGAGAAACGAGCAGTACTTC. Its protein is CASSFESARRNEQYF.

This clonotype has ten or more counts. The rearrangement joins TRBV7-6 to TRBJ2-3; D call uncertain. Trimming pared 1 base from V and 2 bases from J, leaving 7 bases between. Germline CDR1 and CDR2: SGHVS and FNYEAQ. The length of the CDR3 is 14 residues. In DNA, the CDR3 is TGTGCCAGCAGCTTAGGGGAATTCACAGATACGCAGTATTTT. Amino acid sequence: CASSLGEFTDTQYF. Full variable domain (outside the CDR3, taken from reference TRBV7-6 and TRBJ2-3): GAGVSQSPRYKVTKRGQDVALRCDPISGHVSLYWYRQALGQGPEFLTYFNYEAQQDKSGLPNDRFSAERPEGSISTLTIQRTEQRDSAMYRCASSLGEFTDTQYFGPGTRLTVL.

This chain uses TRBV5-1 with TRBJ1-6, with D tentatively TRBD1 (6 bases). Trimming pared 3 bases from V and 10 bases from J, leaving 14 bases between. CDR3 length equals 14 residues. The germline CDR1 and CDR2 sequences are SGHRS and YFSETQ. The CDR3 region is CASSSSDRRSPLHF. CDR3 sequence (DNA): TGCGCCAGCAGCTCCTCGGACAGAAGATCACCCCTCCACTTT.

This chain links TRBV6-6 with TRBJ2-5; unclear D gene. V shed 7 bases and J shed 5 bases, with 8 bases lying between them. The CDR3 spans 11 residues. Per germline, CDR1 MNHNY and CDR2 SVGAGI (reference sequence). CDR3 amino acids: CASIAQETQYF. The CDR3 nucleotides are TGTGCCAGCATTGCCCAGGAGACCCAGTACTTC.

At least ten counts were recorded for this clonotype. The chain carries TRBV7-9 and TRBJ2-5, with 12 bases aligning to TRBD2. V was pared by 5 bases and J by 2 bases, with 3 bases of the junction left unmatched. The CDR3 sequence is 15 residues long. Germline V gene data show CDR1 as SEHNR and CDR2 as FQNEAQ (reference sequence). The CDR3 reads CASSLGLAGQETQYF. DNA for the CDR3: TGTGCCAGCAGCCTAGGACTAGCGGGGCAAGAGACCCAGTACTTC.

This clonotype was seen at least ten times. This chain connects TRBV29-1 to TRBJ1-2; no definite D call. Germline V gene data show CDR1 as SQVTM and CDR2 as ANQGSEA. This CDR3 is 11 amino acids long. The V end lost 7 bases, the J end lost 4 bases, and 10 bases lay between the germline ends. CDR3 coding DNA: TGCAGCGGAAGGACGGCCTATGGCTACACCTTC. It is translated as CSGRTAYGYTF.

This clonotype is judged medium-sized (0.01 to 0.1%). The chain recombines TRBV11-2 with TRBJ2-1; D might be TRBD1 (6 bases). Per the germline V gene, CDR1 is SGHAT and CDR2 is FQNNGV. The CDR3 totals 14 residues. V lost 5 bases, J lost 10 bases, and 18 bases lay in between. CDR3 nucleotides: TGTGCCAGCAGCCTAGCCCGACAGGACGAGGAGCAGTTCTTC. Protein: CASSLARQDEEQFF. The whole variable domain, filled in from reference TRBV11-2 and TRBJ2-1, reads EAGVAQSPRYKIIEKRQSVAFWCNPISGHATLYWYQQILGQGPKLLIQFQNNGVVDDSQLPKDRFSAERLKGVDSTLKIQPAKLEDSAVYLCASSLARQDEEQFFGPGTRLTVL.

This clonotype was seen many times. The rearrangement joins TRBV6-1 to TRBJ1-5; D perhaps matches TRBD1 (5 bases). V was cut by 4 bases and J by 5 bases, with 12 bases left in between. There are 14 residues in the CDR3. Germline V CDR1 and CDR2: MNHNS, SASEGT. DNA of the CDR3: TGTGCCAGCAGTGGGGACGGGGCTTATCAGCCCCAGCATTTT. It translates to CASSGDGAYQPQHF.

This clonotype was seen repeatedly, ten times or more. The chain is built from TRBV7-6 and TRBJ1-1; D call uncertain. Germline V CDR1 and CDR2: SGHVS, FNYEAQ. This CDR3 region has 12 residues. Between the trimmed V and J ends, which lost 5 bases and 6 bases, there was a span of 10 bases. The CDR3 nucleotides are TGTGCCAGCAGCCTCCTAGGGTCTGAAGCTTTCTTT. Amino acid sequence: CASSLLGSEAFF. The full variable domain, in which reference TRBV7-6 and TRBJ1-1 provide the parts outside the CDR3, is GAGVSQSPRYKVTKRGQDVALRCDPISGHVSLYWYRQALGQGPEFLTYFNYEAQQDKSGLPNDRFSAERPEGSISTLTIQRTEQRDSAMYRCASSLLGSEAFFGQGTRLTVV.